This T cell receptor beta chain was obtained from a study of cytomegalovirus exposure and HLA in healthy donors. In the case of this clone: Its antigen is unidentified.

Overall study findings and caveats: In a later analysis, TCR beta V- and J-gene trimming was associated with a missense DCLRE1C variant. Associated with cytomegalovirus, according to the listing, were some 150 TCR beta chains. Reports showed the classifier diagnosing cytomegalovirus status with high specificity and sensitivity.

The primer mix had 60 Vbeta and 13 Jbeta primers. The repertoire was sequenced with immunoSEQ multiplex PCR; TCRdb's copy has only in-frame clones and lacks some. The sample includes about 33,000 clones. This receptor was obtained from a woman aged 35 to 49 in good health and CMV-seropositive. The sequenced sample was PBMCs.

This chain's CDR3 is CASRQGGGNTIYF. The CDR3 DNA reads TGTGCCAGCAGACAGGGTGGGGGAAACACCATATATTTT. V gene TRBV2 combines with J gene TRBJ1-3; D may be TRBD1 (6 bases). In germline, CDR1 is SNHLY, CDR2 FYNNEI. There are 13 residues in the CDR3. Trimming cost V 6 bases and J 4 bases, with 10 bases left between them.